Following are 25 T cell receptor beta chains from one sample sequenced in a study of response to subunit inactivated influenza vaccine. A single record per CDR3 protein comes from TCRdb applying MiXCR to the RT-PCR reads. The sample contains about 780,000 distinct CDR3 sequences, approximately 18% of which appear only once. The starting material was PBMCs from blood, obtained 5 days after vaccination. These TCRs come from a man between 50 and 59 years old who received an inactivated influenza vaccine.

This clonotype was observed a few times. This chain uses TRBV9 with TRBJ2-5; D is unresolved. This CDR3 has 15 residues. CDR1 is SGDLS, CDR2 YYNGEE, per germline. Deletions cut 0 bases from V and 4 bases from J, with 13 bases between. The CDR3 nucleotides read TGTGCCAGCAGCGTAGGGAGTATAATCAGAGAGACCCAGTACTTC. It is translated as CASSVGSIIRETQYF.

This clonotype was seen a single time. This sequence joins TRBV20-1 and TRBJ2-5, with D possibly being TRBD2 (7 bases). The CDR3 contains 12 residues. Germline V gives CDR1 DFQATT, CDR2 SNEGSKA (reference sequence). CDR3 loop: CSGGRNQETQYF. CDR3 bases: TGCAGCGGGGGGCGCAACCAAGAGACCCAGTACTTC.

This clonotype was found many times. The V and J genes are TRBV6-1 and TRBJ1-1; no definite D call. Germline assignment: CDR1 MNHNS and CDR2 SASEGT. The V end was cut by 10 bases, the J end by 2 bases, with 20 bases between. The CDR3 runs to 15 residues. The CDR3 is CATIEGVGVNTEAFF. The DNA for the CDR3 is TGTGCCACCATTGAGGGCGTTGGGGTAAACACTGAAGCTTTCTTT.

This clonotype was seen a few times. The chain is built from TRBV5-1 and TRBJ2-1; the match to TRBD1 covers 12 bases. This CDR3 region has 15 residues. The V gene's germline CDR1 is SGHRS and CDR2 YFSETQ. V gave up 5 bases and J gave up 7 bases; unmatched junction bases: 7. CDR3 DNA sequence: TGCGCCAGCAGAGAGGGACAGGGGGCGCGGAATGAGCAGTTCTTC. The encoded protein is CASREGQGARNEQFF.

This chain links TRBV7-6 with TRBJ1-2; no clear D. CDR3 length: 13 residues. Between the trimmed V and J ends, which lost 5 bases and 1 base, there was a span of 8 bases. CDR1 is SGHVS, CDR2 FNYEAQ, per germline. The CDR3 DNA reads TGTGCCAGCAGCCACAGTGTTAACTATGGCTACACCTTC. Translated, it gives CASSHSVNYGYTF.

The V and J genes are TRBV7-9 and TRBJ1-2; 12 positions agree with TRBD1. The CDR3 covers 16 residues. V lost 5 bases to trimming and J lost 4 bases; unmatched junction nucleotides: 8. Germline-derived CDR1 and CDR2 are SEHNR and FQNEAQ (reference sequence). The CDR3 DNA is TGTGCCAGCAGCCCCGGGCAGGGACAGGGGGCCTATGGCTACACCTTC. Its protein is CASSPGQGQGAYGYTF.

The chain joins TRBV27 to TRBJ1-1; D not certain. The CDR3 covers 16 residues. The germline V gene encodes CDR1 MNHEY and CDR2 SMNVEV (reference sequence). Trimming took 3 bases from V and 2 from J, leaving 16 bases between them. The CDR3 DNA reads TGTGCCAGCAGTTTGAGACCTCATCTAACAAACACTGAAGCTTTCTTT. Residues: CASSLRPHLTNTEAFF.

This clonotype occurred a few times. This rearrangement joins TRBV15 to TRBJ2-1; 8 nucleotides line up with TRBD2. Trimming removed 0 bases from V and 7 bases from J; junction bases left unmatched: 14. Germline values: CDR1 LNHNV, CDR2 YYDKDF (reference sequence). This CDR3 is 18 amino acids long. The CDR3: CATSRDPFDSGMVNEQFF. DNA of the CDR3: TGTGCCACCAGCAGAGACCCCTTTGATAGCGGGATGGTTAATGAGCAGTTCTTC.

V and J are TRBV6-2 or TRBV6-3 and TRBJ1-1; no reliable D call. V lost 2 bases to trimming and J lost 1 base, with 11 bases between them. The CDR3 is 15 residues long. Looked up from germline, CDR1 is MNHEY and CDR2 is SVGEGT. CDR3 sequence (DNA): TGTGCCAGCAGTTACCTCGGACGGACGAACACTGAAGCTTTCTTT. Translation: CASSYLGRTNTEAFF.

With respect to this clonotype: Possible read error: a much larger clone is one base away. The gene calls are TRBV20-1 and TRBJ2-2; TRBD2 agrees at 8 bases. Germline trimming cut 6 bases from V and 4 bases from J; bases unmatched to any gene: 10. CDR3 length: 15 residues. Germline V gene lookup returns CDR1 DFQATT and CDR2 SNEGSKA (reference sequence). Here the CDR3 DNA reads TGCAGTGCCCCGACACTAGCGGCACCCACCGGGGAGCTGTTTTTT. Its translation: CSAPTLAAPTGELFF.

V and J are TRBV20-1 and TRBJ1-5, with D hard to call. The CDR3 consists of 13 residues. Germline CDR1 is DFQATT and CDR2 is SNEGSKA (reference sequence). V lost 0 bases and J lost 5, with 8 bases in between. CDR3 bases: TGCAGTGCTAGAGATCTAGGTCATCAGCCCCAGCATTTT. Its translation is CSARDLGHQPQHF.

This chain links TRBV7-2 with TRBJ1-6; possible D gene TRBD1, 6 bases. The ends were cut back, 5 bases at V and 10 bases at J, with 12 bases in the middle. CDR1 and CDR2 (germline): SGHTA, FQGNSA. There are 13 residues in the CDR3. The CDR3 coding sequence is TGTGCCAGCAGCGCCCGGACAGTATCACCCCTCCACTTT. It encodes CASSARTVSPLHF.

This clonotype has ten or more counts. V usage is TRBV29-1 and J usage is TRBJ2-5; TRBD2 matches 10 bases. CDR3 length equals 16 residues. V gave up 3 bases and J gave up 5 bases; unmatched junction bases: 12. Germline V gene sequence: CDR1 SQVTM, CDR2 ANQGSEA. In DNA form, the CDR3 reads TGCAGCGTTGATGGGGCCGCTAGCGGGAGTGGGGAGACCCAGTACTTC. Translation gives CSVDGAASGSGETQYF.

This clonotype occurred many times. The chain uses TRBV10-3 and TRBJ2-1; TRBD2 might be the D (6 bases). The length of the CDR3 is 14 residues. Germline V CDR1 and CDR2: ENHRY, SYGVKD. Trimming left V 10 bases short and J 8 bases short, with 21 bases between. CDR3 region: CATYNRDSSDEQFF. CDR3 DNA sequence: TGTGCCACTTATAACCGGGACTCCAGCGATGAGCAGTTCTTC.

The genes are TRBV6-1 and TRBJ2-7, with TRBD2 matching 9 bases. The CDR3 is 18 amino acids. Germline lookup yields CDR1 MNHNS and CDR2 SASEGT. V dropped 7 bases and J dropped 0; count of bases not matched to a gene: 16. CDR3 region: CASTPSGDPRWGSYEQYF. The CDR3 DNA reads TGTGCCAGCACTCCTAGCGGGGACCCCCGCTGGGGCTCCTACGAGCAGTACTTC.

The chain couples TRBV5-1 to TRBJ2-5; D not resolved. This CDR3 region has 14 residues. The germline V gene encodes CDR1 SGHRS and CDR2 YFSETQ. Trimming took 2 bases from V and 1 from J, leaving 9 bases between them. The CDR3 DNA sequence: TGCGCCAGCAGCTTCTCCCAGAGCCAAGAGACCCAGTACTTC. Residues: CASSFSQSQETQYF.

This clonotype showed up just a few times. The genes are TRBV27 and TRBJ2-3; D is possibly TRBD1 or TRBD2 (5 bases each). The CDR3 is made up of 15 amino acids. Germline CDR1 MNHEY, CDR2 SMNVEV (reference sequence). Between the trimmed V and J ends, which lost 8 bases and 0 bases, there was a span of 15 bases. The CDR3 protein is CASCVGESSTDTQYF. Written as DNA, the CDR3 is TGTGCCAGCTGTGTGGGGGAGAGTAGCACAGATACGCAGTATTTT.

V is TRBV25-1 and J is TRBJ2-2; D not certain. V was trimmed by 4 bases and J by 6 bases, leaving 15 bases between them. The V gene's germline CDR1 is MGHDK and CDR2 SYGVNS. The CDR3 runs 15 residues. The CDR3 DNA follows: TGTGCCAGCAGTGCGAATATGGAATGGCCCGGGGAGCTGTTTTTT. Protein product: CASSANMEWPGELFF.

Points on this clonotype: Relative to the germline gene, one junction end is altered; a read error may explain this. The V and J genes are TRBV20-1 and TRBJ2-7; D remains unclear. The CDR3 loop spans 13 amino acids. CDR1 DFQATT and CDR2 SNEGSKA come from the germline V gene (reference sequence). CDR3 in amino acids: CGAPVPPGYEQYF. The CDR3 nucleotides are TGCGGTGCCCCCGTCCCACCAGGCTACGAGCAGTACTTC.

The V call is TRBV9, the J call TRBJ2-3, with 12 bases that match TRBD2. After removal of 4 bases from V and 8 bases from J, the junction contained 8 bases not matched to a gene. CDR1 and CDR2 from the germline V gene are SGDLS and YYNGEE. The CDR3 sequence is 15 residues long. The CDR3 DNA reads TGTGCCAGCAGCCTTAGGGCTAGCGGGGGGGTTACGCAGTATTTT. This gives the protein CASSLRASGGVTQYF.

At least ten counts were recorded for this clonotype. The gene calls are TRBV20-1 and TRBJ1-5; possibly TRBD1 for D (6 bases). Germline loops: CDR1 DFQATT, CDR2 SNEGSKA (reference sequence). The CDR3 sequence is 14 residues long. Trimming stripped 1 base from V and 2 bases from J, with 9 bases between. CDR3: CSARAGVGNQPQHF. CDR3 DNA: TGCAGTGCTAGAGCAGGGGTTGGCAATCAGCCCCAGCATTTT.

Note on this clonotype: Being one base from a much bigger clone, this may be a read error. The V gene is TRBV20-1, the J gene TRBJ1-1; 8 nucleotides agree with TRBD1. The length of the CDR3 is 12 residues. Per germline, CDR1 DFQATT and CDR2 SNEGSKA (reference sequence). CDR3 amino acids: CSVRQGNTEALF. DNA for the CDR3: TGCAGTGTACGACAGGGGAACACTGAAGCTTTGTTT.

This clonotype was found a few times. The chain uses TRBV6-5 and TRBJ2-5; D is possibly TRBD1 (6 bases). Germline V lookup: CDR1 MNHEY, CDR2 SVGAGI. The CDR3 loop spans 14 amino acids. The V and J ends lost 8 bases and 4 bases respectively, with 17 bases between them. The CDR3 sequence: CASALQGWGETQYF. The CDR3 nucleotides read TGTGCCAGCGCGTTACAGGGATGGGGAGAGACCCAGTACTTC.

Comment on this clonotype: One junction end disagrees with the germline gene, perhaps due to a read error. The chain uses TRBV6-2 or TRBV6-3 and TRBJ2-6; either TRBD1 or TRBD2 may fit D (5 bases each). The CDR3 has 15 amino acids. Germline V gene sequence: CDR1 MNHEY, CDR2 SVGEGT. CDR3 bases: TGTGCCAGCAGCCTTACTAGACCTGGGGCCACCGTCCTGACTTTC. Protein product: CASSLTRPGATVLTF.

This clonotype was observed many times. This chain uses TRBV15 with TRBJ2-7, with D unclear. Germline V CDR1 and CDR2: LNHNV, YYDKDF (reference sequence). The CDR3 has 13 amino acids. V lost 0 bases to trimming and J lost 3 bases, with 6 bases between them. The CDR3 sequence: CATSRDNNYEQYF. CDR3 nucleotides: TGTGCCACCAGCAGAGATAACAACTACGAGCAGTACTTC.